These 22 T cell receptor beta chains originate from one sample sequenced in a study of PD-1 blockade in classical Hodgkin lymphoma (TCRdb year 2020). The sample's time point label, in plain terms: newly diagnosed, previously untreated cHL patient sample. Using a Miltenyi CD8+ T cell isolation kit, CD8+ T cells were purified from thawed PBMCs through magnetic negative selection. The library was produced with the immunoSEQ multiplex PCR assay. TCRdb took this table from immuneACCESS and kept in-frame rearrangements with V and J called. Such tables lack part of the clones; where checked against another copy, unresolved V genes explain under half of the gap, and the rest is unexplained. The sample table contains some 21,000 clones; only one count was recorded for more than 75% of them. Roughly 7% of the sample is held by the ten biggest clonotypes. The sequenced material came from CD8+ T cells from blood. Receptors were obtained from a human donor with classical Hodgkin lymphoma.

The genes are TRBV4-1 and TRBJ2-5; D might be TRBD1 (5 bases). The length of the CDR3 is 15 residues. Germline CDR1 and CDR2: MGHRA and YSYEKL. V was shortened by 1 base and J by 3 bases, with 12 bases between the two germline ends. The CDR3 region is CASSQAVREKETQYF. The CDR3 region has the DNA TGCGCCAGCAGCCAAGCGGTCAGGGAAAAAGAGACCCAGTACTTC.

The V and J genes are TRBV7-6 and TRBJ2-2, with a tentative D call TRBD1 (6 bases). Between the trimmed V and J ends, which lost 5 bases and 0 bases, there was a span of 13 bases. The length of the CDR3 is 16 residues. Germline V CDR1 and CDR2: SGHVS, FNYEAQ. In DNA, the CDR3 is TGTGCCAGCAGCCCGAGGACAGCCACGAACACCGGGGAGCTGTTTTTT. Translating gives CASSPRTATNTGELFF.

This chain connects TRBV7-2 to TRBJ2-1; D is unclear. The CDR3 loop spans 12 amino acids. V lost 3 bases, J lost 12 bases, and 12 bases lay in between. The V gene's germline CDR1 is SGHTA and CDR2 FQGNSA. The CDR3 DNA sequence: TGTGCCAGCAGCTTCGATGTAGCATTGCAGTTCTTC. Translation: CASSFDVALQFF. Together with reference TRBV7-2 and TRBJ2-1, the CDR3 gives the full variable domain: GAGVSQSPSNKVTEKGKDVELRCDPISGHTALYWYRQSLGQGLEFLIYFQGNSAPDKSGLPSDRFSAERTGGSVSTLTIQRTQQEDSAVYLCASSFDVALQFFGPGTRLTVL.

The rearrangement joins TRBV9 to TRBJ1-1; no firm D call. Between the trimmed V and J ends, which lost 0 bases and 1 base, there was a span of 10 bases. From germline, CDR1 is SGDLS and CDR2 YYNGEE. The CDR3 sequence is 15 residues long. The CDR3 spells CASSVGGFGNTEAFF. In DNA form, the CDR3 reads TGTGCCAGCAGCGTAGGAGGGTTTGGGAACACTGAAGCTTTCTTT.

The V gene is TRBV23-1, the J gene TRBJ1-4; D is perhaps TRBD1 (5 bases). TRBV23-1 is known as an ORF, though its function is uncertain. Deletions cut 0 bases from V and 6 bases from J, with 14 bases between. This CDR3 spans 16 amino acids. In nucleotides, the CDR3 is TGCGCCAGCAGTCAATCGAAAGGGGCCAGGGATGAAAAACTGTTTTTT. Protein: CASSQSKGARDEKLFF.

This chain joins TRBV9 and TRBJ2-7; 11 nucleotides match TRBD1. The CDR3 covers 14 residues. V lost 3 bases to trimming and J lost 5 bases; unmatched junction nucleotides: 4. The germline gives CDR1 SGDLS, CDR2 YYNGEE. In nucleotides, the CDR3 is TGTGCCAGCAGCGACCCGGGACAGGGGGACGAGCAGTACTTC. It specifies CASSDPGQGDEQYF.

This chain uses TRBV2 with TRBJ1-6; D ambiguous. Germline V gene lookup returns CDR1 SNHLY and CDR2 FYNNEI. The CDR3 runs 16 residues. The V end was cut by 1 base, the J end by 1 base, with 8 bases between. The DNA for the CDR3 is TGTGCCAGCAGTGAAGAGAGATTTTCCTATAATTCACCCCTCCACTTT. Translating it yields CASSEERFSYNSPLHF.

The V and J genes are TRBV7-2 and TRBJ1-4; D unclear. Trimming took 5 bases from V and 4 from J, leaving 11 bases between them. Germline assignment: CDR1 SGHTA and CDR2 FQGNSA. The CDR3 has 14 residues. This CDR3 is CASSDAQINEKLFF. Here the CDR3 DNA reads TGTGCCAGCAGCGACGCACAGATTAATGAAAAACTGTTTTTT. The full variable domain, completed using reference TRBV7-2 and TRBJ1-4, is GAGVSQSPSNKVTEKGKDVELRCDPISGHTALYWYRQSLGQGLEFLIYFQGNSAPDKSGLPSDRFSAERTGGSVSTLTIQRTQQEDSAVYLCASSDAQINEKLFFGSGTQLSVL.

The genes are TRBV2 and TRBJ2-1, with D perhaps TRBD2 (7 bases). Per germline, CDR1 SNHLY and CDR2 FYNNEI. The CDR3 spans 15 residues. CDR3 sequence reads: CVHTKRGGIYNEQFF. In DNA form, the CDR3 reads TGTGTCCACACAAAGAGGGGGGGAATTTACAATGAGCAGTTCTTC.

V usage is TRBV7-6 and J usage is TRBJ2-2, with D perhaps matching TRBD1 or TRBD2 (5 bases each). The V gene lost 0 bases and the J gene lost 0 bases, with 11 bases spanning the gap. The CDR3 spans 17 residues. From germline, CDR1 is SGHVS and CDR2 FNYEAQ. The chain's CDR3 is CASSLAVGGANTGELFF. CDR3 in DNA: TGTGCCAGCAGCTTAGCTGTTGGGGGAGCGAACACCGGGGAGCTGTTTTTT. The full variable domain, completed using reference TRBV7-6 and TRBJ2-2, is GAGVSQSPRYKVTKRGQDVALRCDPISGHVSLYWYRQALGQGPEFLTYFNYEAQQDKSGLPNDRFSAERPEGSISTLTIQRTEQRDSAMYRCASSLAVGGANTGELFFGEGSRLTVL.

The V and J genes are TRBV2 and TRBJ2-5; D unresolved. CDR1 and CDR2 (germline): SNHLY, FYNNEI. Deletions cut 3 bases from V and 2 bases from J, with 7 bases between. The CDR3 runs 13 residues. The CDR3 reads CASSENSQETQYF. The CDR3 DNA is TGTGCCAGCAGTGAGAATAGTCAAGAGACCCAGTACTTC.

The rearrangement joins TRBV10-1 to TRBJ2-1, with D unresolved. The length of the CDR3 is 15 residues. Trimming left V 5 bases short and J 0 bases short, with 11 bases between. From germline, CDR1 is WNHNN and CDR2 SYGVQD (reference sequence). CDR3: CASSPSRVSYNEQFF. The CDR3 DNA is TGCGCCAGCAGTCCCTCAAGGGTCTCCTACAATGAGCAGTTCTTC.

The count of this clone is one. The V call is TRBV28, the J call TRBJ2-6; D gene unclear. The CDR3 extends over 17 amino acids. Germline V gene lookup returns CDR1 MDHEN and CDR2 SYDVKM. Trimming removed 1 base from V and 4 bases from J, with 14 bases in between. CDR3 coding DNA: TGTGCCAGCAGTTTATACGTTCGGTCAGCGGGGGCCAACGTCCTGACTTTC. Its protein product is CASSLYVRSAGANVLTF. The variable domain in full, with the rest retrieved from reference TRBV28 and TRBJ2-6, is DVKVTQSSRYLVKRTGEKVFLECVQDMDHENMFWYRQDPGLGLRLIYFSYDVKMKEKGDIPEGYSVSREKKERFSLILESASTNQTSMYLCASSLYVRSAGANVLTFGAGSRLTVL.

The chain links TRBV5-4 to TRBJ1-1; D gene ambiguous. With 4 bases removed from V and 1 base from J, the gap between germline ends came to 8 bases. From germline, CDR1 is SGHNT and CDR2 YYREEE (reference sequence). The CDR3 covers 13 residues. CDR3 amino acids: CASSARGNTEAFF. Here the CDR3 DNA reads TGTGCCAGCAGCGCCCGAGGGAACACTGAAGCTTTCTTT.

The chain links TRBV6-5 to TRBJ1-2; no definite D call. This CDR3 is built from 16 residues. V lost 0 bases to trimming and J lost 7 bases, with 18 bases between them. Looked up from germline, CDR1 is MNHEY and CDR2 is SVGAGI. Here the CDR3 DNA reads TGTGCCAGCAGTTACTCGATGATAGTTGTGTGGAGTGGCTACACCTTC. Translation: CASSYSMIVVWSGYTF.

The rearrangement links TRBV11-3 to TRBJ2-7, with D possibly TRBD2 on 5 matching bases. The length of the CDR3 is 14 residues. Trimming pared 1 base from V and 4 bases from J, leaving 11 bases between. CDR1 is SGHNT, CDR2 YENEEA, per germline. CDR3 nucleotides: TGTGCCAGCAGCTTAGGAGGGTCCTCGTACGAGCAGTACTTC. This sequence encodes CASSLGGSSYEQYF.

The rearrangement links TRBV28 to TRBJ1-1, with unresolved D. CDR1 is MDHEN and CDR2 is SYDVKM in the germline V gene. The CDR3 has 14 amino acids. V dropped 5 bases and J dropped 1 base, with 11 bases sitting between them. CDR3 protein: CASSPVFQNTEAFF. The CDR3 DNA follows: TGTGCCAGCAGTCCGGTATTTCAGAACACTGAAGCTTTCTTT.

The chain is built from TRBV5-1 and TRBJ1-1; no clear D gene. This CDR3 is built from 15 residues. The V gene lost 3 bases and the J gene lost 1 base, with 13 bases spanning the gap. Germline CDR1 is SGHRS and CDR2 is YFSETQ. The CDR3 DNA follows: TGCGCCAGCAGCTATCGACTTGAGCCGAACACTGAAGCTTTCTTT. It encodes CASSYRLEPNTEAFF.

J is TRBJ1-5 and V is TRBV2; D may be TRBD1 (6 bases). CDR3 size: 16 residues. Germline assignment: CDR1 SNHLY and CDR2 FYNNEI. V was pared by 8 bases and J by 0 bases, with 17 bases between. Here the CDR3 DNA reads TGTGCCAGCGCCTTAGGGGGGGAAGATAGCAATCAGCCCCAGCATTTT. Protein: CASALGGEDSNQPQHF.

V is TRBV11-2 and J is TRBJ1-2; no firm D call. V was shortened by 3 bases and J by 8 bases, with 13 bases between the two germline ends. CDR3 size: 13 residues. Germline-derived CDR1 and CDR2 are SGHAT and FQNNGV. The CDR3, as DNA: TGTGCCAGCAGCTTTGACGGGTTCGGAGGCTACACCTTC. Its translation: CASSFDGFGGYTF.

The chain joins TRBV25-1 to TRBJ2-6; D tentatively reads TRBD1 or TRBD2 (5 bases each). The CDR3 has 18 residues. V dropped 10 bases and J dropped 0 bases, with 22 bases sitting between them. The germline gives CDR1 MGHDK, CDR2 SYGVNS. The CDR3 reads CATDSSGTYSSGANVLTF. CDR3 coding DNA: TGTGCCACCGACAGCAGCGGAACTTATAGCTCTGGGGCCAACGTCCTGACTTTC.

This clone was picked up a small number of times. The J gene is TRBJ1-4, the V gene TRBV4-1; no reliable D call. Looked up from germline, CDR1 is MGHRA and CDR2 is YSYEKL. V was clipped by 0 bases and J by 7 bases, with 18 bases between them. The CDR3 is 17 residues long. CDR3: CASSQEGYGSLGEKLFF. In DNA form, the CDR3 reads TGCGCCAGCAGCCAAGAGGGCTACGGGAGCCTAGGTGAAAAACTGTTTTTT.